A single sample gave rise to the 5 T cell receptor beta chains below, sequenced in a study of post-analysis software for immune sequencing data (dated by TCRdb to the mid-2010s). Results the study describes overall, beyond this receptor: Significantly higher frequencies in patients than in controls were found for several TRBV segments, including TRBV5-6, TRBV5-1 and TRBV20-1.

These receptors have no identified antigens. Library construction relied on PCR. The sequencer was an Illumina HiSeq 2500. To reduce PCR and sequencing biases, unique molecular identifiers were incorporated into the TCR beta cDNA libraries. Starting from the raw public reads, TCRdb applied fastp trimming at Q25, assembled clones with MiXCR and retained in-frame beta chains. Rows with a matching CDR3 protein are joined into one entry that keeps the most common DNA and genes. The sample table holds roughly 670,000 distinct CDR3 sequences, of which roughly three fifths were seen once. Roughly 10% of the sample lies in the top ten. The specimen sequenced was blood. These receptors were obtained from a girl aged 2 to 10 with multiple sclerosis.

The chain combines TRBV20-1 with TRBJ2-5; 10 nucleotides line up with TRBD2. Looked up from germline, CDR1 is DFQATT and CDR2 is SNEGSKA (reference sequence). The V and J ends lost 1 base and 1 base, in that order; junction bases with no gene match: 3. The CDR3 contains 15 residues. CDR3 in amino acids: CSARVPSGSQETQYF. The CDR3 DNA reads as TGCAGTGCTAGAGTACCTAGCGGGAGCCAAGAGACCCAGTACTTC.

The chain is built from TRBV7-8 and TRBJ2-7, with D maybe TRBD2 (5 bases). Between the trimmed V and J ends, which lost 0 bases and 3 bases, there was a span of 12 bases. The germline CDR1 and CDR2 sequences are SGHVS and FQNEAQ. The CDR3 has 15 residues. CDR3: CASSLARGQSYEQYF. In DNA form, the CDR3 reads TGTGCCAGCAGCTTAGCTCGAGGGCAGAGCTACGAGCAGTACTTC.

V and J are TRBV27 and TRBJ2-1; 13 bases agree with TRBD2. Germline loops: CDR1 MNHEY, CDR2 SMNVEV (reference sequence). This CDR3 comprises 14 residues. The ends lost 6 bases at V and 10 bases at J; junction bases unmatched: 6. The CDR3 DNA follows: TGTGCCAGCAGCTCACTAGCGGGGGGGCGGGAGCAGTTCTTC. It encodes CASSSLAGGREQFF.

This chain connects TRBV6-6 to TRBJ2-5, with 7 bases fitting TRBD2. The tail of the sequence fits TRBJ2-7 better, so the J call may be wrong. The CDR3 length is 12 residues. Per germline, CDR1 MNHNY and CDR2 SVGAGI (reference sequence). In nucleotides, the CDR3 is TGTGCCAGCACCACGGGGGGCTACGAGCAGTACTTC. As protein: CASTTGGYEQYF.

The chain is built from TRBV5-5 and TRBJ2-3; D gene ambiguous. V was clipped by 2 bases and J by 4 bases, with 11 bases between them. The CDR3 spans 14 residues. Germline CDR1 is SGHKS and CDR2 is YYEKEE (reference sequence). CDR3 sequence reads: CASSFGFIPDTQYF. Here the CDR3 DNA reads TGTGCCAGCAGCTTCGGATTCATTCCAGATACGCAGTATTTT.